This T cell receptor (beta chain) came from a study of untreated major depressive disorder. With respect to this clone: Its specificity is unknown.

Some clones are missing from TCRdb's copy, which holds only in-frame ones; the method was immunoSEQ multiplex PCR. There are fewer than 30,000 clones in the sample; approximately 91% occur only once, and about 0.75% lies in the top ten. The study's findings and limits: Compared with controls, depressed patients showed more TRBV05-01 (Vbeta 5.1) usage in CD4+ T cells. Each subject's top five TRBV05-01 clones were all private.

Germline assignment: CDR1 SGHTA and CDR2 FQGNSA. With 1 base clipped from V and 6 bases from J, the junction kept 5 bases outside the gene matches. The CDR3 totals 14 residues. Depression in patients ranged from moderate to severe. Excluded: major illness, comorbidity, regular medication, drug use, over 100 g alcohol weekly. Blood, 30 to 35 ml, was drawn into EDTA tubes. The chain employs TRBV7-2 and TRBJ2-7; 8 bases agree with TRBD2. The receptor's source is a woman aged 30 to 39 with major depressive disorder. Sequences were obtained from CD4+ T cells from PBMCs. Written as DNA, the CDR3 is TGTGCCAGCAGCTTAGGGGCGGGAGGATCCGAGCAGTACTTC. Translating gives CASSLGAGGSEQYF.